This T cell receptor beta chain is drawn from a study of blood T cell repertoires in COVID-19. V lost 4 bases to trimming and J lost 9 bases; unmatched junction nucleotides: 12. This CDR3 has 15 residues. Germline values: CDR1 SEHNR, CDR2 FQNEAQ (reference sequence). Measured with immunoSEQ multiplex PCR; TCRdb has only the in-frame clones, and not every one. The profile shows some 120,000 clones, approximately 87% of them singletons. The material sequenced was peripheral blood. This chain joins TRBV7-9 and TRBJ2-1; TRBD2 aligns across 7 bases. The sequence was obtained from a man between 50 and 59 years old with acute or convalescent COVID-19. The CDR3 loop reads CASSSGGGQGGEQFF. CDR3 nucleotide sequence: TGTGCCAGCAGCTCCGGGGGAGGGCAGGGTGGTGAGCAGTTCTTC.